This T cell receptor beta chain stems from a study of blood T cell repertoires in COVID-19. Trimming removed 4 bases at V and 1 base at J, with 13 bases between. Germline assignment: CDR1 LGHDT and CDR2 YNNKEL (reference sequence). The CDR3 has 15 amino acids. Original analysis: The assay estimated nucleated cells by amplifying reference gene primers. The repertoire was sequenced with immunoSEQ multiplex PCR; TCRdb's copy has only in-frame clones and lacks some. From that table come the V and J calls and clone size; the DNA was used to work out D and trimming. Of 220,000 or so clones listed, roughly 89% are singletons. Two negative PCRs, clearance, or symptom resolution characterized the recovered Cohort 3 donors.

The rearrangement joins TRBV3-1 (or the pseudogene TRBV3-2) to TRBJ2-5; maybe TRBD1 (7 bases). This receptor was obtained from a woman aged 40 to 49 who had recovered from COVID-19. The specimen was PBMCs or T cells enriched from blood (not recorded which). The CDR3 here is CASSLRGQRQETQYF. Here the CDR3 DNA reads TGTGCCAGCAGCCTGCGGGGACAGCGCCAAGAGACCCAGTACTTC.